This TCR beta chain was identified during a study of blood T cell repertoires in COVID-19 (dated by TCRdb to the early 2020s). For context, the study as a whole: Samples from collaborators originated in the United States, Italy and Spain and spanned both the acute and convalescent phases of COVID-19. The material from the prospective study consisted of cDNA or gDNA derived from T cells, B-cell-depleted T cells, or PBMCs. Deeply sampled blood TCRbeta repertoires from subjects exposed to, actively infected with, or recovered from COVID-19 were included in the dataset. The repertoires were released in a freely available public database meant as a resource for research on the immune response to SARS-CoV-2. The samples were drawn from two sources: the first 160 participants of the ongoing ImmuneRACE study, and over 950 subjects contributed by 6 global collaborators. Sample metadata almost always included a de-identified subject ID, COVID-19 status, age in years and sex. Where available, HLA class I and class II types were taken from metadata supplied by the sample provider and were not determined by assay-based typing.

In regard to this clone: The clone's antigen remains unknown. Nothing much larger sits one base from this clone, and base qualities are not available.

The immunoSEQ Assay, a bias-controlled multiplex PCR, was used to amplify TCRbeta CDR3 regions from genomic DNA. Per the authors' processing: The number of nucleated cells in each sample was estimated from the amplification of reference gene primers within the assay. To quantify the absolute abundance of each unique TCRbeta CDR3 rearrangement, sequence reads were collapsed and filtered. For each sample, productive Simpson clonality was calculated as the square root of Simpson's diversity index across productive rearrangements. TCRdb retrieved this table from immuneACCESS and kept in-frame rearrangements only. Not all clones are present; in checked studies, unresolved V genes account for under half, and no reason is known for the remainder. V, J and clone size were drawn from that table, and D and trimming were deduced from the DNA. A total of 200,000 to 300,000 clones appear in this sample, roughly 82% of them only once. The ten largest clones capture approximately 2.4% of the sample.

The paper's findings and limits, for the study overall: Clinical and demographic metadata were provided uncurated, with the amount varying by source and participant.

The CDR3 runs 12 amino acids, cysteine and phenylalanine included. Here the CDR3 DNA is all that survives: 36 bases in frame from base 1. The germline V gene yields SNHLY for CDR1 and FYNNEI for CDR2. The junction carries 5 bases between V and J, which are trimmed by 2 bases and 6 bases respectively. A second Seattle source provided samples from volunteer blood donors who had recovered from COVID-19. The collaborating institutions used their own protocols to collect whole blood in K2EDTA tubes. Collaborator samples were shipped for TCRbeta analysis as frozen whole blood, isolated PBMCs, or DNA extracted from either sample type.

The material sequenced was peripheral blood. This clonotype originated in a man in his forties who had recovered from COVID-19. This sequence uses TRBV2 and TRBJ1-5; no D segment can be confidently identified. The CDR3 is CASSESGQPQHF. The sequenced DNA: TGTGCCAGCAGTGAATCCGGTCAGCCCCAGCATTTT.